The 28 T cell receptor beta chains given below trace back to one sample, sequenced in a study of STAT5B mutations in CD4+ large granular lymphocyte leukemia. Clones were read by immunoSEQ multiplex PCR, and TCRdb kept only the in-frame ones, dropping some. This sample has more than 30,000 clones, with around 89% found just once. Material for sequencing was CD4+ T cells from blood buffy coats. These receptor sequences come from a human donor in good health.

V and J are TRBV19 and TRBJ1-5, with a weak D call TRBD1 (6 bases). V was shortened by 3 bases and J by 5 bases, with 11 bases between the two germline ends. Germline assignment: CDR1 LNHDA and CDR2 SQIVND (reference sequence). The CDR3 extends over 14 amino acids. This chain's CDR3 is CASSMGATYQPQHF. CDR3 sequence (DNA): TGTGCCAGTAGTATGGGGGCCACCTATCAGCCCCAGCATTTT.

The chain carries TRBV7-2 and TRBJ2-6; TRBD2 might be the D (5 bases). Trimming took off 4 bases at V and 1 base at J, with 8 bases between the two ends. Germline V gives CDR1 SGHTA, CDR2 FQGNSA. The CDR3 is 15 residues long. CDR3 nucleotides: TGTGCCAGCAGCTCACGAGGGTCTGGGGCCAACGTCCTGACTTTC. Translated: CASSSRGSGANVLTF.

V and J are TRBV5-6 and TRBJ2-7, with D maybe TRBD2 (5 bases). The V gene lost 3 bases and the J gene lost 5 bases, with 18 bases spanning the gap. The CDR3 spans 15 residues. CDR1 is SGHDT, CDR2 YYEEEE, per germline. The CDR3 loop reads CASSSPSWTEDEQYF. CDR3 coding DNA: TGTGCCAGCAGCTCCCCCTCCTGGACTGAGGACGAGCAGTACTTC.

CDR3 DNA sequence: TGCAGCGGTGAGGACAGATCCTTCAATCAGCCCCAGCATTTT. Amino acids: CSGEDRSFNQPQHF. V and J are TRBV29-1 and TRBJ1-5; D might be TRBD1 (6 bases). The V and J ends lost 7 bases and 3 bases respectively, with 16 bases between them. CDR3 length equals 14 residues. Germline lookup yields CDR1 SQVTM and CDR2 ANQGSEA.

The V and J genes are TRBV7-2 and TRBJ1-1, with D possibly being TRBD1 (5 bases). The germline gives CDR1 SGHTA, CDR2 FQGNSA. This CDR3 contains 14 residues. V was cut by 4 bases and J by 5 bases, with 14 bases left in between. The CDR3 loop reads CASSSRLRGTEAFF. CDR3 coding DNA: TGTGCCAGCAGCTCCAGGTTACGGGGGACTGAAGCTTTCTTT.

The gene calls are TRBV19 and TRBJ1-5; tentatively, D is TRBD1 (6 bases). V was trimmed by 5 bases and J by 9 bases, leaving 20 bases between them. CDR3 length: 15 residues. Germline CDR1 reads LNHDA; CDR2 reads SQIVND (reference sequence). Here the CDR3 DNA reads TGTGCCAGTAGTCCGAGAGGGGGGGCTAGGGGGCCCCAGCATTTT. This encodes CASSPRGGARGPQHF.

The chain has TRBV2 and TRBJ2-3, with D perhaps TRBD1 or TRBD2 (5 bases each). Germline CDR1 SNHLY, CDR2 FYNNEI. This CDR3 spans 12 amino acids. The V end was cut by 7 bases, the J end by 14 bases, with 19 bases between. CDR3 in amino acids: CASNRDPGTRYF. The CDR3 coding sequence is TGTGCCAGCAATCGGGACCCAGGGACCCGGTATTTT. The full variable domain, rest sourced from reference TRBV2 and TRBJ2-3, is EPEVTQTPSHQVTQMGQEVILRCVPISNHLYFYWYRQILGQKVEFLVSFYNNEISEKSEIFDDQFSVERPDGSNFTLKIRSTKLEDSAMYFCASNRDPGTRYFGPGTRLTVL.

V gene TRBV4-2 combines with J gene TRBJ2-3; no clear D. Germline CDR1 LGHNA, CDR2 YNFKEQ. The V end lost 2 bases, the J end lost 2 bases, and 8 bases lay between the germline ends. The CDR3 spans 14 residues. The CDR3 DNA reads as TGTGCCAGCAGCCAAAGCCGATCCACAGATACGCAGTATTTT. It yields the protein CASSQSRSTDTQYF.

This clone was seen a handful of times. The V gene is TRBV7-9, the J gene TRBJ1-4; 7 bases fit TRBD1. The germline CDR1 and CDR2 sequences are SEHNR and FQNEAQ (reference sequence). J gave up 5 bases and V 5 bases, and 5 bases lay outside the gene matches. The CDR3 is made up of 14 amino acids. The CDR3 is CASSRGQSNEKLFF. The CDR3 bases are TGTGCCAGCAGCAGGGGACAGTCCAATGAAAAACTGTTTTTT. Based on the CDR3 plus reference TRBV7-9 and TRBJ1-4, the full variable domain is DTGVSQNPRHKITKRGQNVTFRCDPISEHNRLYWYRQTLGQGPEFLTYFQNEAQLEKSRLLSDRFSAERPKGSFSTLEIQRTEQGDSAMYLCASSRGQSNEKLFFGSGTQLSVL.

The chain is built from TRBV5-4 and TRBJ1-6, with D possibly TRBD1 on 6 matching bases. The germline CDR1 and CDR2 sequences are SGHNT and YYREEE (reference sequence). The V and J ends lost 1 base and 7 bases respectively, with 15 bases between them. CDR3 length equals 16 residues. The CDR3 region has the DNA TGTGCCAGCAGCTTGAGGACAGACCAACGCAATTCACCCCTCCACTTT. This codes for CASSLRTDQRNSPLHF.

This chain joins TRBV10-3 and TRBJ2-7; 8 nucleotides align to TRBD2. CDR1 and CDR2 (germline): ENHRY, SYGVKD. With 5 bases clipped from V and 0 bases from J, the junction kept 6 bases outside the gene matches. The CDR3 runs 15 residues. The CDR3: CAISIAGMSSYEQYF. In DNA, the CDR3 is TGTGCCATCAGTATAGCGGGAATGAGCTCCTACGAGCAGTACTTC.

The chain employs TRBV6-5 and TRBJ1-2; TRBD1 agrees at 12 bases. CDR1 and CDR2 from the germline V gene are MNHEY and SVGAGI. V gave up 8 bases and J gave up 6 bases; unmatched junction bases: 7. This CDR3 is built from 14 residues. CDR3 residues: CASGDRGRRDGYTF. DNA of the CDR3: TGTGCCAGCGGGGACAGGGGGCGGCGCGATGGCTACACCTTC.

This rearrangement joins TRBV9 to TRBJ2-1, with D uncertain. The CDR3 loop spans 16 amino acids. Between the trimmed V and J ends, which lost 4 bases and 2 bases, there was a span of 16 bases. Germline V CDR1 and CDR2: SGDLS, YYNGEE. The CDR3: CASSPGPPGPYNEQFF. The DNA of the CDR3 is TGTGCCAGCAGCCCCGGGCCCCCAGGCCCCTACAATGAGCAGTTCTTC.

The chain is built from TRBV9 and TRBJ2-3; D is tentatively TRBD1 or TRBD2 (6 bases each). Per germline, CDR1 SGDLS and CDR2 YYNGEE. V shed 6 bases and J shed 5 bases, with 16 bases lying between them. The CDR3 extends over 14 amino acids. CDR3 coding DNA: TGTGCCAGCACCCGGGGGCAGTTCGAAGATACGCAGTATTTT. Amino acids: CASTRGQFEDTQYF.

CDR3 nucleotides: TGTGCCAGCAGCCAAGATCTAAGGACTAGCGGGAGCAATGAGCAGTTCTTC. Translating it yields CASSQDLRTSGSNEQFF. This chain links TRBV4-2 with TRBJ2-1; 13 nucleotides line up with TRBD2. Germline CDR1 LGHNA, CDR2 YNFKEQ. The CDR3 consists of 17 residues. V trimming: 0 bases; J trimming: 6 bases; junction bases outside the gene matches: 5.

V gene TRBV5-1 combines with J gene TRBJ1-2; D gene uncertain. Germline values: CDR1 SGHRS, CDR2 YFSETQ. CDR3 length: 14 amino acids. The V and J ends lost 0 bases and 0 bases respectively, with 6 bases between them. Here the CDR3 reads CASSLGSANYGYTF. CDR3 in DNA: TGCGCCAGCAGCTTGGGTTCAGCTAACTATGGCTACACCTTC.

This clone came up once. The V and J genes are TRBV19 and TRBJ2-1; weak D call: TRBD1 (6 bases). The CDR3 is 15 residues long. The germline CDR1 and CDR2 sequences are LNHDA and SQIVND (reference sequence). V lost 8 bases and J 6 bases, leaving 20 bases between the germline ends. CDR3 bases: TGTGCCAGTTCCTCGGACAGCCTCGGGGCCAATGAGCAGTTCTTC. It codes for CASSSDSLGANEQFF. Based on the CDR3 plus reference TRBV19 and TRBJ2-1, the full variable domain is DGGITQSPKYLFRKEGQNVTLSCEQNLNHDAMYWYRQDPGQGLRLIYYSQIVNDFQKGDIAEGYSVSREKKESFPLTVTSAQKNPTAFYLCASSSDSLGANEQFFGPGTRLTVL.

This clone was counted between two and nine times. V usage is TRBV5-1 and J usage is TRBJ1-6; TRBD1 is a possible D gene (5 bases). Trimming took off 7 bases at V and 11 bases at J, with 16 bases between the two ends. CDR3 length equals 13 residues. Germline CDR1 SGHRS, CDR2 YFSETQ. In DNA form, the CDR3 reads TGCGCCAGCGCTTCGGACAATCTCACACCCCTCCACTTT. It codes for CASASDNLTPLHF. Looking up the rest from reference TRBV5-1 and TRBJ1-6 gives the full variable domain: KAGVTQTPRYLIKTRGQQVTLSCSPISGHRSVSWYQQTPGQGLQFLFEYFSETQRNKGNFPGRFSGRQFSNSRSEMNVSTLELGDSALYLCASASDNLTPLHFGNGTRLTVT.

The chain uses TRBV5-1 and TRBJ2-1; D gene unclear. This CDR3 contains 15 residues. V was cut by 7 bases and J by 2 bases, with 16 bases left in between. In germline, CDR1 is SGHRS, CDR2 YFSETQ. As DNA, the CDR3 is TGCGCCAGCGGGTTGGCACCCGCGCCCTACAATGAGCAGTTCTTC. Protein sequence: CASGLAPAPYNEQFF.

The chain recombines TRBV7-9 with TRBJ2-7; no clear D gene. With 7 bases removed from V and 2 bases from J, the gap between germline ends came to 18 bases. Germline lookup yields CDR1 SEHNR and CDR2 FQNEAQ (reference sequence). CDR3 size: 15 residues. Here the CDR3 reads CASTSPVDRAYEQYF. CDR3 bases: TGTGCCAGCACCAGCCCCGTGGACCGAGCCTACGAGCAGTACTTC.

This chain links TRBV10-3 with TRBJ1-3; D not certain. The V end was cut by 11 bases, the J end by 0 bases, with 11 bases between. This CDR3 region has 13 residues. Germline values: CDR1 ENHRY, CDR2 SYGVKD. CDR3 residues: CAVSEVSGNTIYF. Here the CDR3 DNA reads TGTGCCGTCTCAGAGGTCTCTGGAAACACCATATATTTT.

CDR3 sequence: CASSQRFLNEKLFF. CDR3 in DNA: TGCGCCAGCAGCCAAAGGTTCCTTAATGAAAAACTGTTTTTT. V gene TRBV4-1 combines with J gene TRBJ1-4; D call uncertain. This CDR3 is 14 amino acids long. Trimming took off 2 bases at V and 4 bases at J, with 8 bases between the two ends. CDR1 is MGHRA and CDR2 is YSYEKL in the germline V gene.

A word on this clone: Mismatch with germline at one junction end may stem from a read error. The V call is TRBV7-3, the J call TRBJ2-1, with 9 bases fitting TRBD1. Germline CDR1 SGHTA, CDR2 FQGTGA. This CDR3 comprises 14 residues. The CDR3 is CASSSGTGPAPQVF. The CDR3 DNA is TGTGCCAGCAGCTCCGGGACAGGGCCTGCCCCGCAAGTCTTC.

The chain has TRBV27 and TRBJ1-3; 10 bases map to TRBD1. The CDR3 is 16 residues long. CDR1 and CDR2 (germline): MNHEY, SMNVEV (reference sequence). Losses at the gene ends were 6 bases for V and 7 bases for J; bases not matched to a gene: 12. The DNA for the CDR3 is TGTGCCAGCAGCCCGACAGGGGGCTTATTCCGGAACACCATATATTTT. It is translated as CASSPTGGLFRNTIYF.

The genes are TRBV6-1 and TRBJ2-1; the D gene is possibly TRBD1 (5 bases). V was pared by 4 bases and J by 5 bases, with 15 bases between. This CDR3 has 15 residues. CDR1 and CDR2 from the germline V gene are MNHNS and SASEGT. The CDR3 coding sequence is TGTGCCAGCAGTGGACAGCCAGGGTCGCACAATGAGCAGTTCTTC. Amino acid sequence: CASSGQPGSHNEQFF.

The chain recombines TRBV6-5 with TRBJ1-1, with D possibly matching TRBD1 (5 bases). The germline V gene encodes CDR1 MNHEY and CDR2 SVGAGI. This CDR3 is built from 14 residues. The V end was cut by 2 bases, the J end by 6 bases, with 13 bases between. Here the CDR3 reads CASSYIRRDSEAFF. The CDR3 DNA sequence: TGTGCCAGCAGTTACATCCGTCGGGACTCTGAAGCTTTCTTT.

The rearrangement joins TRBV4-3 to TRBJ2-3, with TRBD1 matching over 8 bases. CDR3 length: 16 residues. The germline CDR1 and CDR2 sequences are LGHNA and YSLEER. Trimming took 2 bases from V and 3 from J; bases not matched to a gene: 7. The CDR3 DNA sequence: TGCGCCAGCAGCCAATACGGACAGGGTCGAACAGATACGCAGTATTTT. Its protein is CASSQYGQGRTDTQYF.

The CDR3 nucleotides are TGTGCCAGCAGCGTAGATTCGAGTTCTGGAAACACCATATATTTT. Protein sequence: CASSVDSSSGNTIYF. This rearrangement joins TRBV9 to TRBJ1-3; D remains ambiguous. Trimming cost V 0 bases and J 1 base, with 8 bases left between them. The CDR3 is made up of 15 amino acids. In germline, CDR1 is SGDLS, CDR2 YYNGEE.